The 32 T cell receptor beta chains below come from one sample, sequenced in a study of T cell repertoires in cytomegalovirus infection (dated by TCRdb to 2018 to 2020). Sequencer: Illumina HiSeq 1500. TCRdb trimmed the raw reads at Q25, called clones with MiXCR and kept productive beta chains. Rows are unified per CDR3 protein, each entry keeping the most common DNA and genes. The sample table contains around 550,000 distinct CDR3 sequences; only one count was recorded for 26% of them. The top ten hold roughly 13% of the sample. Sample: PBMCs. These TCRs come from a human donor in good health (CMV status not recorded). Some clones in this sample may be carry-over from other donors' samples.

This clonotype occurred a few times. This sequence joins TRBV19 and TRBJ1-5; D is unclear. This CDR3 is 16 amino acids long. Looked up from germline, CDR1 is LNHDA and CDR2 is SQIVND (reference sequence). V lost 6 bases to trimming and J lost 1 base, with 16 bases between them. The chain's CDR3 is CASREEDPRSNQPQHF. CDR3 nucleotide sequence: TGTGCCAGTAGAGAGGAGGACCCAAGGAGCAATCAGCCCCAGCATTTT.

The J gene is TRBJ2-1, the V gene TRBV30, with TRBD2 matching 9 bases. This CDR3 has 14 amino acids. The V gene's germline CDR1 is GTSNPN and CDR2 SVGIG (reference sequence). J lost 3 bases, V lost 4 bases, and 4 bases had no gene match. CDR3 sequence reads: CAWTSGKYYNEQFF. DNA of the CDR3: TGTGCCTGGACTAGCGGGAAGTACTACAATGAGCAGTTCTTC.

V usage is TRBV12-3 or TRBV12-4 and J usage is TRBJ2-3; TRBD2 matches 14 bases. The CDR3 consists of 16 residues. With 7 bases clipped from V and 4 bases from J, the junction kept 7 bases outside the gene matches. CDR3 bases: TGTGCCAGCACTTCCGGGACTAGCGGGAGTTCAGATACGCAGTATTTT. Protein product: CASTSGTSGSSDTQYF.

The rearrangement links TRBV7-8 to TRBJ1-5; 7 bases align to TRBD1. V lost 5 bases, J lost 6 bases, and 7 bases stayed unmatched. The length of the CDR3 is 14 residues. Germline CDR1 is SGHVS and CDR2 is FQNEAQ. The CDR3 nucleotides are TGTGCCAGCAGCCCTCGACAGGGTCGTCAGCCCCAGCATTTT. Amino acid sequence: CASSPRQGRQPQHF. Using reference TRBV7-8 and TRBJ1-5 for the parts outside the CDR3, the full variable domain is GAGVSQSPRYKVAKRGQDVALRCDPISGHVSLFWYQQALGQGPEFLTYFQNEAQLDKSGLPSDRFFAERPEGSVSTLKIQRTQQEDSAVYLCASSPRQGRQPQHFGDGTRLSIL.

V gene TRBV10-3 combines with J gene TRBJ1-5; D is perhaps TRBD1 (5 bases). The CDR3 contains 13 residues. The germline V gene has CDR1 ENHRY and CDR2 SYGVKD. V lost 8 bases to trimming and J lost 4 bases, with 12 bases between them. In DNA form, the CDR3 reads TGTGCCATCGGTTCCGGGGCGAATCAGCCCCAGCATTTT. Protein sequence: CAIGSGANQPQHF.

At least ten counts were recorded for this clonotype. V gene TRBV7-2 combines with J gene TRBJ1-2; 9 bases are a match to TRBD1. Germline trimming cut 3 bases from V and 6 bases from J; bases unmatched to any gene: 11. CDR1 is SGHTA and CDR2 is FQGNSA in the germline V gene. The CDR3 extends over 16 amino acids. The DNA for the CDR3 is TGTGCCAGCAGCTTTACAGGGGGCGCCATGGACGATGGCTACACCTTC. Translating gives CASSFTGGAMDDGYTF.

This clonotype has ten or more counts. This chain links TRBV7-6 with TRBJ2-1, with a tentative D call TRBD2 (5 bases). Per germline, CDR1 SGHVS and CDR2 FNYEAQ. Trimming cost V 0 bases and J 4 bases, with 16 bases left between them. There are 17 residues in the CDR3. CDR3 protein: CASSLARLRAIYNEQFF. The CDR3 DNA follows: TGTGCCAGCAGCTTAGCGCGTTTGCGGGCAATATACAATGAGCAGTTCTTC.

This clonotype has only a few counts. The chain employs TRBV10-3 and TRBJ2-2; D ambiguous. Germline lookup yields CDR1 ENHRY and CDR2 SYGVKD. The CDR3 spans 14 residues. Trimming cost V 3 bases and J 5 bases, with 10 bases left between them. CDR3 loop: CAISDLRGTGELFF. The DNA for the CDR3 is TGTGCCATCAGTGATCTTAGAGGAACCGGGGAGCTGTTTTTT.

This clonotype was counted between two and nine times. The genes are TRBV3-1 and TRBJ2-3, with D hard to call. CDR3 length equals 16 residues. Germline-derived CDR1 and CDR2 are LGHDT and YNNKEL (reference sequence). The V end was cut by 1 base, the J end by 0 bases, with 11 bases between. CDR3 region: CASSQGTLWSTDTQYF. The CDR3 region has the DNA TGTGCCAGCAGCCAAGGAACCTTATGGAGCACAGATACGCAGTATTTT.

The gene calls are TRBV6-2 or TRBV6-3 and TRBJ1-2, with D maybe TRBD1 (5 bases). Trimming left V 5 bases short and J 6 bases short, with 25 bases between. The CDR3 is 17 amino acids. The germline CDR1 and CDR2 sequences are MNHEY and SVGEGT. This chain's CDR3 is CASSQRGAGQGLHGYTF. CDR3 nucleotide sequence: TGTGCCAGCAGTCAAAGAGGGGCCGGGCAGGGTCTTCATGGCTACACCTTC.

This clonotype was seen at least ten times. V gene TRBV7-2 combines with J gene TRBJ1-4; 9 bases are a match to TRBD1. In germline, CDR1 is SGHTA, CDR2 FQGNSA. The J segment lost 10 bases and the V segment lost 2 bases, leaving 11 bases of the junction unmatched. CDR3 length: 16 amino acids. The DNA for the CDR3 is TGTGCCAGCAGCTTACAGCCGGGACAGGGATCCGTAAAACTGTTTTTT. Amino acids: CASSLQPGQGSVKLFF. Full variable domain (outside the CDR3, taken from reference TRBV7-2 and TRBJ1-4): GAGVSQSPSNKVTEKGKDVELRCDPISGHTALYWYRQSLGQGLEFLIYFQGNSAPDKSGLPSDRFSAERTGGSVSTLTIQRTQQEDSAVYLCASSLQPGQGSVKLFFGSGTQLSVL.

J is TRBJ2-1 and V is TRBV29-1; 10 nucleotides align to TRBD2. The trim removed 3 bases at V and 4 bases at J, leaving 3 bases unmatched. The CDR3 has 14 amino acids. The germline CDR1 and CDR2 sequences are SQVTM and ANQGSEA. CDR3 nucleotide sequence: TGCAGCGTTGATGGAGCGGGAGGGTACAATGAGCAGTTCTTC. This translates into CSVDGAGGYNEQFF.

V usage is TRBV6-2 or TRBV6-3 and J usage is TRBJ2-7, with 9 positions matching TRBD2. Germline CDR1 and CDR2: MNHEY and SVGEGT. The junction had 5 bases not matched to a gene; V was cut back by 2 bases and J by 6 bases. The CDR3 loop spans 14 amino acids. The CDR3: CASSYGTSSIEQYV. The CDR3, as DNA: TGTGCCAGCAGTTACGGGACTAGCTCCATCGAGCAGTACGTC.

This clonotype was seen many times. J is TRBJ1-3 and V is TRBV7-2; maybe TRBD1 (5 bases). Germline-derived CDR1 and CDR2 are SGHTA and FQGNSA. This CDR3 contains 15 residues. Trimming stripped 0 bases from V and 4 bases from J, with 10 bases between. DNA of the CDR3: TGTGCCAGCAGCTTAGCAGGGACGGCGGGAAACACCATATATTTT. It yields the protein CASSLAGTAGNTIYF.

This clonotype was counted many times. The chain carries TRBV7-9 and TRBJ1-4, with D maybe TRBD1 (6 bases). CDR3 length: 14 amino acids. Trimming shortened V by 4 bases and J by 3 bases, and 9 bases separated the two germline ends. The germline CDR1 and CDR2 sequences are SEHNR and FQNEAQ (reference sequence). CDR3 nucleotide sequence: TGTGCCAGCAGCTCACAGGGTTCTAATGAAAAACTGTTTTTT. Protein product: CASSSQGSNEKLFF.

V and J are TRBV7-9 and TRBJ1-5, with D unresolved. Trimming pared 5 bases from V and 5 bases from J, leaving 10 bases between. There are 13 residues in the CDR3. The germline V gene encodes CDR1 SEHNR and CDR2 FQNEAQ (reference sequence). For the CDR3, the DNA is TGTGCCAGCAGCCCCCAGGACCATCAGCCCCAGCATTTT. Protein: CASSPQDHQPQHF.

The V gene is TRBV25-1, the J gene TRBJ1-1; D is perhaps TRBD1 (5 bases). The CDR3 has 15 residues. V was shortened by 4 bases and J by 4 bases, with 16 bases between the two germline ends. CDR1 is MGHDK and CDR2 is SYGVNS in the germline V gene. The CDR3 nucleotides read TGTGCCAGCAGTGGAAGGGGTACCGTTATCACTGAAGCTTTCTTT. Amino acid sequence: CASSGRGTVITEAFF.

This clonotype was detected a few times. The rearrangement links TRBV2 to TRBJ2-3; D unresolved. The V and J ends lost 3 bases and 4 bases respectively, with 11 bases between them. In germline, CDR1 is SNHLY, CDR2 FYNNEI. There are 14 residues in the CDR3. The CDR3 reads CASSDSNRADTQYF. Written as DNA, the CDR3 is TGTGCCAGCAGTGACAGTAATCGGGCAGATACGCAGTATTTT.

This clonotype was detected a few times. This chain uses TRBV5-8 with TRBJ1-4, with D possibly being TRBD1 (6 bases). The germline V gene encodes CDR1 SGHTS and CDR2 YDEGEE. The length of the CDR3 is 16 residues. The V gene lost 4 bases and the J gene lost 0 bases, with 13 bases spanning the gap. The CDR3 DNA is TGTGCCAGCAGCCTGGGACATGTCGCAACTAATGAAAAACTGTTTTTT. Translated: CASSLGHVATNEKLFF.

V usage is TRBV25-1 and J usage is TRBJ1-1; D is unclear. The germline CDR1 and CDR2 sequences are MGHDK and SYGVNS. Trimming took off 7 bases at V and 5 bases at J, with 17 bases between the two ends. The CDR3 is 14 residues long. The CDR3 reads CASKSGFRGTEAFF. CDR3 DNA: TGTGCCAGCAAGTCCGGGTTTCGTGGGACTGAAGCTTTCTTT. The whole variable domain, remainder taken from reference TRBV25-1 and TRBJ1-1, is EADIYQTPRYLVIGTGKKITLECSQTMGHDKMYWYQQDPGMELHLIHYSYGVNSTEKGDLSSESTVSRIRTEHFPLTLESARPSHTSQYLCASKSGFRGTEAFFGQGTRLTVV.

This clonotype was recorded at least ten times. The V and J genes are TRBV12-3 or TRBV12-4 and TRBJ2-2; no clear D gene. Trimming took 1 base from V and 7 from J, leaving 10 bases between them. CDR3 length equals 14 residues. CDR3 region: CASSLGPTGGELFF. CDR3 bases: TGTGCCAGCAGTTTAGGGCCCACGGGCGGGGAGCTGTTTTTT.

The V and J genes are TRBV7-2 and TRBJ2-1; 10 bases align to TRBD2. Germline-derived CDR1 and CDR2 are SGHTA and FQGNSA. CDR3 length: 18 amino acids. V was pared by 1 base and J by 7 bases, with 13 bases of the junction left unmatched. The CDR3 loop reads CASSLGQLAGTLRNEQFF. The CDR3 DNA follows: TGTGCCAGCAGCTTAGGCCAACTAGCGGGAACGCTGAGGAATGAGCAGTTCTTC. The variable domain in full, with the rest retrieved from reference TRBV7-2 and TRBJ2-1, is GAGVSQSPSNKVTEKGKDVELRCDPISGHTALYWYRQSLGQGLEFLIYFQGNSAPDKSGLPSDRFSAERTGGSVSTLTIQRTQQEDSAVYLCASSLGQLAGTLRNEQFFGPGTRLTVL.

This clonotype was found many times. The CDR3 reads CASSLGDSRETQYF. In nucleotides, the CDR3 is TGTGCCAGCAGCCTAGGGGATAGCCGGGAGACCCAGTACTTC. The chain carries TRBV7-2 and TRBJ2-5, with a tentative D call TRBD1 (5 bases). The CDR3 sequence is 14 residues long. V dropped 5 bases and J dropped 5 bases, with 15 bases sitting between them. Germline V gene data show CDR1 as SGHTA and CDR2 as FQGNSA.

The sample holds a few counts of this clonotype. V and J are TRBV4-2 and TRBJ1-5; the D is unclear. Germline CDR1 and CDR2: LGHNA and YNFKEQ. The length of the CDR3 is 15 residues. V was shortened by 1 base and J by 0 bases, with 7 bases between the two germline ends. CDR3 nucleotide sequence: TGTGCCAGCAGCCAAGGGTCAGGTAGCAATCAGCCCCAGCATTTT. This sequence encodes CASSQGSGSNQPQHF.

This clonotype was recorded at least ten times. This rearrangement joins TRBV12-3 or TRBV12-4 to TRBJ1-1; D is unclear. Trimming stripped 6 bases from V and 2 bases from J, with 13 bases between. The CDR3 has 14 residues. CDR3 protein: CASRDGPLNTEAFF. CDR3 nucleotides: TGTGCCAGCAGAGACGGCCCCTTAAACACTGAAGCTTTCTTT.

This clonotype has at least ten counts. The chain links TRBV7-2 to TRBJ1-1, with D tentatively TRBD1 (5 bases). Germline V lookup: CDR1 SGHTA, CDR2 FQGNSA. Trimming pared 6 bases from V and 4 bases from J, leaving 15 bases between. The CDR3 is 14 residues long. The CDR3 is CASRVGPSSTEAFF. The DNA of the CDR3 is TGTGCCAGCAGAGTGGGACCGAGCTCCACTGAAGCTTTCTTT.

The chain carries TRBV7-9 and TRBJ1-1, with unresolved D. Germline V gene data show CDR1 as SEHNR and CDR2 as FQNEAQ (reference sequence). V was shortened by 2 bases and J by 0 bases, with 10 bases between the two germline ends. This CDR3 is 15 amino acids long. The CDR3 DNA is TGTGCCAGCAGCTTATCGTTGGTCATGAACACTGAAGCTTTCTTT. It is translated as CASSLSLVMNTEAFF.

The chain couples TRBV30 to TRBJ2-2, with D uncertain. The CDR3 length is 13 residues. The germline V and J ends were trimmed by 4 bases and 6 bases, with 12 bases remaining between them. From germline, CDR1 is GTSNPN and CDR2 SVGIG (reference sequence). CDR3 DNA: TGTGCCTGGAAGAATAAAGGGCCCGGGGAGCTGTTTTTT. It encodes CAWKNKGPGELFF.

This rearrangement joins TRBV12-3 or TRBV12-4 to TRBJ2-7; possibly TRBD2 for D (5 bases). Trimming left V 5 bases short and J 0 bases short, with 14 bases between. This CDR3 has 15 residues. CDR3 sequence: CASSPWIGDSYEQYF. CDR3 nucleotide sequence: TGTGCCAGCAGTCCTTGGATCGGGGACTCCTACGAGCAGTACTTC.

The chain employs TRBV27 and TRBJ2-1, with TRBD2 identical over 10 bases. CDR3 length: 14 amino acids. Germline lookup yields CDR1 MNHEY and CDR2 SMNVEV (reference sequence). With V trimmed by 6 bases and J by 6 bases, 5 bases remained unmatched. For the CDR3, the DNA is TGTGCCAGCAGGTGGAGCGGGAGGGGCAATGAGCAGTTCTTC. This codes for CASRWSGRGNEQFF.

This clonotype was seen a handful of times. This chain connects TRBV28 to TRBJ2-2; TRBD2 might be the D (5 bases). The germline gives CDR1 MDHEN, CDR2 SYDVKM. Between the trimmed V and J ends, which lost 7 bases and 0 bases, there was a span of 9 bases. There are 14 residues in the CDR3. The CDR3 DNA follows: TGTGCCAGCATAGGACTTGCGAACACCGGGGAGCTGTTTTTT. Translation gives CASIGLANTGELFF.

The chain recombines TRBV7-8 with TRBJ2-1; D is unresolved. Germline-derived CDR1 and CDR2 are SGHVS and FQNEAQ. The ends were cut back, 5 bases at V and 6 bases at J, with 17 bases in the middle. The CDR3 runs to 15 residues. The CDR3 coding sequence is TGTGCCAGCAGCGATCTGGGCCCCGAGGTCAATGAGCAGTTCTTC. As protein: CASSDLGPEVNEQFF.